The 32 T cell receptor beta chains listed next were all sequenced from one sample in a study of T cells in Graves' hyperthyroidism and ophthalmopathy. Amplified TCR beta CDR3 regions came from RNA transcripts. Using the HTBI primer set, a first-round RT-PCR was run on the TCR CDR3. In TCRdb, the multiplex PCR reads were re-called with MiXCR into one record per CDR3 protein. The sample shows 550,000 to 650,000 distinct CDR3 sequences, 14% of them seen only once. Sequencing was done on a sample of blood. These receptors all stem from a woman aged 40 to 49 with Graves' hyperthyroidism.

This clonotype was seen repeatedly, ten times or more. The chain carries TRBV30 and TRBJ2-2; maybe TRBD2 (5 bases). V lost 2 bases to trimming and J lost 5 bases, with 9 bases between them. Germline V gene lookup returns CDR1 GTSNPN and CDR2 SVGIG (reference sequence). There are 13 residues in the CDR3. The CDR3 region is CAWSKEVTGELFF. CDR3 nucleotides: TGTGCCTGGAGTAAGGAGGTAACCGGGGAGCTGTTTTTT.

This clonotype turned up a few times. The rearrangement uses TRBV27 and TRBJ2-7; 7 bases are a match to TRBD1. Trimming removed 4 bases from V and 5 bases from J; junction bases left unmatched: 11. CDR1 and CDR2 from the germline V gene are MNHEY and SMNVEV (reference sequence). CDR3 size: 15 residues. The CDR3 DNA reads TGTGCCAGCAGTTCCAGCCGGGACAGTAGCAACGAGCAGTACTTC. Its translation: CASSSSRDSSNEQYF.

The rearrangement joins TRBV2 to TRBJ1-5; the D is unclear. The germline V gene has CDR1 SNHLY and CDR2 FYNNEI. The CDR3 extends over 16 amino acids. The V and J ends lost 3 bases and 0 bases respectively, with 12 bases between them. CDR3 residues: CASSDPNLYSNQPQHF. Here the CDR3 DNA reads TGTGCCAGCAGTGATCCCAACCTTTATAGCAATCAGCCCCAGCATTTT.

V usage is TRBV14 and J usage is TRBJ1-5; D is undetermined. Trimming cost V 3 bases and J 9 bases, with 9 bases left between them. Per the germline V gene, CDR1 is SGHDN and CDR2 is FVKESK. The CDR3 contains 12 residues. The CDR3 DNA reads as TGTGCCAGCAGCCAGTGGGATCCGCCCCAGCATTTT. This translates into CASSQWDPPQHF. Drawing the rest from reference TRBV14 and TRBJ1-5, the complete variable domain is EAGVTQFPSHSVIEKGQTVTLRCDPISGHDNLYWYRRVMGKEIKFLLHFVKESKQDESGMPNNRFLAERTGGTYSTLKVQPAELEDSGVYFCASSQWDPPQHFGDGTRLSIL.

This clonotype was counted many times. DNA of the CDR3: TGTGCCAGCAGTTTGGACGTACGGCCCGGGGAGCTGTTTTTT. Translating it yields CASSLDVRPGELFF. This chain uses TRBV27 with TRBJ2-2; D not certain. Germline CDR1 reads MNHEY; CDR2 reads SMNVEV (reference sequence). The germline V and J ends were trimmed by 3 bases and 6 bases, with 11 bases remaining between them. This CDR3 contains 14 residues.

CDR3 sequence (DNA): TGTGCCAGCAGCCAAGACGAATACACCGGGGAGCTGTTTTTT. Translating it yields CASSQDEYTGELFF. The V call is TRBV14, the J call TRBJ2-2; no reliable D call. The V end was cut by 0 bases, the J end by 3 bases, with 5 bases between. CDR1 is SGHDN, CDR2 FVKESK, per germline. The CDR3 extends over 14 amino acids.

This clonotype has just one count. A read error may produce the germline difference seen at one junction end. V is TRBV4-2 and J is TRBJ2-7; maybe TRBD2 (6 bases). This CDR3 is 15 amino acids long. Germline loops: CDR1 LGHNA, CDR2 YNFKEQ. CDR3 amino acids: CASSQDYGSSYVQYF. CDR3 nucleotide sequence: TGTGCCAGCAGCCAAGATTACGGGAGTTCCTACGTGCAGTACTTC.

This clonotype appeared many times. The chain combines TRBV10-3 with TRBJ2-2; D is undetermined. Trimming removed 10 bases from V and 6 bases from J, with 15 bases in between. This CDR3 is built from 13 residues. Germline CDR1 ENHRY, CDR2 SYGVKD. CDR3 loop: CATLPAIAGELFF. CDR3 sequence (DNA): TGTGCCACCCTGCCCGCGATTGCCGGGGAGCTGTTTTTT.

As for this clonotype: This sequence may be a read error, since a much larger clone differs from it by one base. The chain employs TRBV18 and TRBJ2-5; 8 nucleotides align to TRBD2. The CDR3 is 16 residues long. Germline V gives CDR1 KGHSH, CDR2 LQKENI. V lost 3 bases to trimming and J lost 1 base; unmatched junction nucleotides: 7. CDR3: CASSPPNSGTQETQYF. CDR3 bases: TGTGCCAGCTCACCGCCAAATAGCGGGACCCAAGAGACCCAGTACTTC.

This clonotype was seen ten or more times. The chain has TRBV5-1 and TRBJ2-2, with 12 positions matching TRBD2. CDR1 and CDR2 (germline): SGHRS, YFSETQ. This CDR3 region has 18 residues. The ends lost 1 base at V and 5 bases at J; junction bases unmatched: 9. CDR3 in amino acids: CASSLSSTSGRWTGELFF. For the CDR3, the DNA is TGCGCCAGCAGCTTGTCTTCGACTAGCGGGAGATGGACCGGGGAGCTGTTTTTT. Looking up the rest from reference TRBV5-1 and TRBJ2-2 gives the full variable domain: KAGVTQTPRYLIKTRGQQVTLSCSPISGHRSVSWYQQTPGQGLQFLFEYFSETQRNKGNFPGRFSGRQFSNSRSEMNVSTLELGDSALYLCASSLSSTSGRWTGELFFGEGSRLTVL.

The J gene is TRBJ1-2, the V gene TRBV12-3 or TRBV12-4; D not certain. V was trimmed by 7 bases and J by 2 bases, leaving 8 bases between them. The CDR3 spans 12 residues. The CDR3 DNA sequence: TGTGCCAGCATACAGACGAACTATGGCTACACCTTC. This codes for CASIQTNYGYTF.

V and J are TRBV4-1 and TRBJ2-7; 7 bases align to TRBD2. This CDR3 comprises 15 residues. V gave up 5 bases and J gave up 0 bases; unmatched junction bases: 7. CDR1 and CDR2 from the germline V gene are MGHRA and YSYEKL. The CDR3 is CASSKHGGSSYEQYF. CDR3 in DNA: TGCGCCAGCAGCAAACATGGCGGGAGCTCCTACGAGCAGTACTTC.

This clonotype has a count of ten or more. CDR3 nucleotide sequence: TGTGCCAGCAGCCAAGACGCTTGGCAAAATTACGAGCAGTACTTC. Its protein product is CASSQDAWQNYEQYF. This rearrangement joins TRBV3-1 to TRBJ2-7; unclear D gene. Germline CDR1 reads LGHDT; CDR2 reads YNNKEL (reference sequence). Trimming took 0 bases from V and 4 from J, leaving 13 bases between them. The CDR3 sequence is 15 residues long.

This clonotype has at least ten counts. The J gene is TRBJ2-3, the V gene TRBV7-9, with D uncertain. The CDR3 is made up of 14 amino acids. Germline lookup yields CDR1 SEHNR and CDR2 FQNEAQ (reference sequence). V was pared by 8 bases and J by 5 bases, with 17 bases between. In DNA form, the CDR3 reads TGTGCCAGCTCTTCGGAAGAGGAGCAAGATACGCAGTATTTT. This translates into CASSSEEEQDTQYF.

Note on this clonotype: A much larger clone sits a single nucleotide away, making a read error possible. J is TRBJ2-3 and V is TRBV27, with 10 bases that match TRBD2. This CDR3 has 15 amino acids. Germline CDR1 and CDR2: MNHEY and SMNVEV (reference sequence). Trimming cost V 2 bases and J 8 bases; bases outside gene matches: 7. This CDR3 is CASSLKASGGGTQYF. As DNA, the CDR3 is TGTGCCAGCAGTTTAAAGGCTAGCGGGGGCGGTACGCAGTATTTT.

The sample holds many counts of this clonotype. The CDR3 nucleotides are TGTGCCAGCAGGAGGGATCCGGGCGCCACTGAAGCTTTCTTT. Protein: CASRRDPGATEAFF. This chain joins TRBV28 and TRBJ1-1, with D uncertain. The germline CDR1 and CDR2 sequences are MDHEN and SYDVKM. The CDR3 is 14 residues long. Trimming pared 6 bases from V and 4 bases from J, leaving 15 bases between.

This clonotype was recorded at least ten times. This chain connects TRBV5-1 to TRBJ2-7, with TRBD2 identical over 11 bases. The CDR3 runs to 15 residues. Unmatched junction bases numbered 10, after V lost 7 bases and J lost 4 bases. Germline loops: CDR1 SGHRS, CDR2 YFSETQ. The DNA for the CDR3 is TGCGCCAGCTCACTAGCGGGAGACCGGATTTACGAGCAGTACTTC. Its protein product is CASSLAGDRIYEQYF.

This clonotype was seen repeatedly, ten times or more. V gene TRBV28 combines with J gene TRBJ1-1; 10 bases map to TRBD1. CDR1 is MDHEN, CDR2 SYDVKM, per germline. CDR3 length: 15 residues. The junction had 5 bases not matched to a gene; V was cut back by 7 bases and J by 0 bases. CDR3 amino acids: CASNRQGAVNTEAFF. As DNA, the CDR3 is TGTGCCAGCAACCGACAGGGGGCCGTGAACACTGAAGCTTTCTTT.

This chain connects TRBV11-2 to TRBJ2-5, with 11 nucleotides matching TRBD1. Germline-derived CDR1 and CDR2 are SGHAT and FQNNGV. This CDR3 contains 16 residues. The V segment lost 6 bases and the J segment 6 bases; nucleotides outside the gene matches: 12. In DNA form, the CDR3 reads TGTGCCAGCAGTCCTCGGGACAGGGGGAGATTTAAGACCCAGTACTTC. Translated: CASSPRDRGRFKTQYF. Complete variable domain (other parts from reference TRBV11-2 and TRBJ2-5): EAGVAQSPRYKIIEKRQSVAFWCNPISGHATLYWYQQILGQGPKLLIQFQNNGVVDDSQLPKDRFSAERLKGVDSTLKIQPAKLEDSAVYLCASSPRDRGRFKTQYFGPGTRLLVL.

This clonotype was observed many times. This sequence joins TRBV12-3 or TRBV12-4 and TRBJ2-5, with 7 bases fitting TRBD2. The CDR3 extends over 14 amino acids. The V gene end was trimmed by 5 bases and the J gene end by 5 bases; junction bases not matched to a gene: 8. The CDR3 bases are TGTGCCAGCAGTACCGTTGTGGGAGGGGAGACCCAGTACTTC. Amino acids: CASSTVVGGETQYF.

At least ten counts were recorded for this clonotype. The J gene is TRBJ2-1, the V gene TRBV6-2 or TRBV6-3; D is ambiguous. Germline values: CDR1 MNHEY, CDR2 SVGEGT. V was pared by 6 bases and J by 5 bases, with 17 bases between. CDR3 length equals 15 residues. The CDR3 bases are TGTGCCAGCAGGCAGACAACCCTAGTAAACAATGAGCAGTTCTTC. Its protein product is CASRQTTLVNNEQFF.

At least ten counts were recorded for this clonotype. The chain uses TRBV7-2 and TRBJ2-1; D remains unclear. V shed 1 base and J shed 6 bases, with 19 bases lying between them. CDR3 length equals 17 residues. The germline CDR1 and CDR2 sequences are SGHTA and FQGNSA. Here the CDR3 DNA reads TGTGCCAGCAGCTTAGTAAGTACAGTAACCGTACGCAATGAGCAGTTCTTC. It encodes CASSLVSTVTVRNEQFF. Using reference TRBV7-2 and TRBJ2-1 for the parts outside the CDR3, the full variable domain is GAGVSQSPSNKVTEKGKDVELRCDPISGHTALYWYRQSLGQGLEFLIYFQGNSAPDKSGLPSDRFSAERTGGSVSTLTIQRTQQEDSAVYLCASSLVSTVTVRNEQFFGPGTRLTVL.

In its sample, this clonotype was seen a few times. The chain combines TRBV5-1 with TRBJ2-2; 14 bases align to TRBD2. The CDR3 has 16 amino acids. V dropped 3 bases and J dropped 6; count of bases not matched to a gene: 4. The germline gives CDR1 SGHRS, CDR2 YFSETQ. The CDR3, as DNA: TGCGCCAGCAGCTCTCAGGGACTAGCGGGAGCCGGGGAGCTGTTTTTT. Its translation is CASSSQGLAGAGELFF.

The table lists this clonotype with a few counts. The rearrangement joins TRBV5-1 to TRBJ1-4; D not certain. The CDR3 has 14 amino acids. Germline assignment: CDR1 SGHRS and CDR2 YFSETQ. Between the trimmed V and J ends, which lost 4 bases and 4 bases, there was a span of 11 bases. CDR3 sequence reads: CASSLGQNNEKLFF. The DNA of the CDR3 is TGCGCCAGCAGCCTCGGGCAGAATAATGAAAAACTGTTTTTT.

The table lists this clonotype with many counts. The chain joins TRBV20-1 to TRBJ1-1; no firm D call. CDR1 is DFQATT and CDR2 is SNEGSKA in the germline V gene (reference sequence). The CDR3 runs 16 residues. Trimming shortened V by 0 bases and J by 0 bases, and 14 bases separated the two germline ends. CDR3 sequence: CSARDMGQLMNTEAFF. The CDR3 DNA reads TGCAGTGCTAGAGATATGGGTCAGCTGATGAACACTGAAGCTTTCTTT.

This clonotype was counted at least ten times. J is TRBJ2-7 and V is TRBV11-2, with D possibly being TRBD1 or TRBD2 (5 bases each). The CDR3 is made up of 16 amino acids. Trimming left V 0 bases short and J 1 base short, with 13 bases between. CDR1 and CDR2 from the germline V gene are SGHAT and FQNNGV. CDR3 sequence reads: CASSLEAGWRSYEQYF. DNA for the CDR3: TGTGCCAGCAGCTTAGAGGCAGGGTGGAGGTCCTACGAGCAGTACTTC.

Only a few counts were recorded for this clonotype. V usage is TRBV5-1 and J usage is TRBJ2-6; maybe TRBD1 (5 bases). This CDR3 is 14 amino acids long. Germline-derived CDR1 and CDR2 are SGHRS and YFSETQ. Trimming took off 4 bases at V and 4 bases at J, with 9 bases between the two ends. This CDR3 reads CASSQGVGANVLTF. DNA for the CDR3: TGCGCCAGCAGCCAAGGGGTAGGGGCCAACGTCCTGACTTTC.

At least ten counts were recorded for this clonotype. The V gene is TRBV3-1, the J gene TRBJ2-3, with 9 positions matching TRBD2. This CDR3 is 20 amino acids long. Germline V gives CDR1 LGHDT, CDR2 YNNKEL (reference sequence). The trim removed 4 bases at V and 10 bases at J, leaving 27 bases unmatched. The CDR3 coding sequence is TGTGCCAGCAGCCCACGTTTTGCGGGAGGGAGCGAATACGCAGCGTGGCCGCAGTATTTT. Protein sequence: CASSPRFAGGSEYAAWPQYF.

This chain uses TRBV28 with TRBJ2-2; TRBD2 matches at 12 bases. This CDR3 comprises 16 residues. In germline, CDR1 is MDHEN, CDR2 SYDVKM. V gave up 7 bases and J gave up 4 bases; unmatched junction bases: 7. For the CDR3, the DNA is TGTGCCAGCACTCTAGCGGGAGGGTACGGCACCGGGGAGCTGTTTTTT. It codes for CASTLAGGYGTGELFF.

This chain connects TRBV2 to TRBJ1-4; 8 nucleotides line up with TRBD1. Per the germline V gene, CDR1 is SNHLY and CDR2 is FYNNEI. Trimming removed 6 bases from V and 7 bases from J; junction bases left unmatched: 10. There are 15 residues in the CDR3. The CDR3 spells CASRRFGQGGEKLFF. Here the CDR3 DNA reads TGTGCCAGCAGAAGATTTGGACAGGGCGGTGAAAAACTGTTTTTT.

The chain uses TRBV5-8 and TRBJ2-1, with 7 bases that match TRBD2. J lost 8 bases, V lost 1 base, and 18 bases had no gene match. The CDR3 has 18 amino acids. Germline-derived CDR1 and CDR2 are SGHTS and YDEGEE. CDR3 sequence reads: CASSLWGGKSQKADEQFF. The DNA of the CDR3 is TGTGCCAGCAGCTTGTGGGGGGGAAAAAGCCAAAAGGCTGATGAGCAGTTCTTC.

This clonotype has at least ten counts. The chain carries TRBV12-3 or TRBV12-4 and TRBJ2-1; 8 nucleotides agree with TRBD2. V lost 2 bases, J lost 6 bases, and 6 bases stayed unmatched. This CDR3 contains 15 residues. The CDR3 region is CASSLTGTRPNEQFF. Written as DNA, the CDR3 is TGTGCCAGCAGTTTAACCGGGACTAGACCCAATGAGCAGTTCTTC.